This T cell receptor (beta chain) appears in the sequencing data of a study of blood T cell repertoires in COVID-19. About the study: T cells, B-cell-depleted T cells, or PBMCs provided the cDNA or gDNA that served as material.

This clone was seen many times. Methods used by the authors: Amplification of reference gene primers was used by the study to estimate nucleated cell counts. Profiled with immunoSEQ multiplex PCR; TCRdb holds only in-frame clones, not every one. Clone size and the V and J calls come from that table; the DNA yielded D and trimming. The sample includes roughly 200,000 clones, over 80% of them seen just once. The CDR3 covers 15 residues. V was cut by 0 bases and J by 6 bases, with 13 bases left in between. Germline assignment: CDR1 SGHKS and CDR2 YYEKEE (reference sequence). This clonotype originated in a man in his forties or fifties with acute or convalescent COVID-19. The chain has TRBV5-5 and TRBJ1-5; a weak D match, TRBD1 (6 bases). The sequencing input was peripheral blood. The CDR3 sequence is CASSLGAGAPQPQHF. CDR3 in DNA: TGTGCCAGCAGCTTGGGGGCAGGGGCACCTCAGCCCCAGCATTTT.